Given below is one T cell receptor beta chain in context. Antigen: not known. This record comes from a study of graft-versus-host responses after intestinal transplantation. Study as a whole: Grafts that recipients had were multivisceral, liver-intestinal, or isolated intestinal transplants. Every transplant recipient was induced with anti-thymocyte globulin, then maintained on tacrolimus and steroids for 2 to 4 years.

Only in-frame clones appear in the TCRdb table, and some are missing; sequencing was by immunoSEQ multiplex PCR. The sample consists of over 70,000 clones, around 83% of them appearing once. The V end was cut by 3 bases, the J end by 4 bases, with 17 bases between. The CDR3 is 16 residues long. CDR1 and CDR2 from the germline V gene are SNHLY and FYNNEI. Points from the study as a whole: Individuals carrying graft-donor T cell macrochimerism showed high graft-versus-host to host-versus-graft clonal ratios in allografts. Detection of GvH clones occurred in recipient marrow, and some had their first appearance in ileum or blood.

This chain uses TRBV2 with TRBJ2-3, with a weak D call TRBD2 (5 bases). This receptor was identified in a human donor who received an intestinal transplant. The input for sequencing was unstimulated CD8+ T cells sorted from spleen or lymph node cells, taken before intestinal transplant. CDR3 sequence: CASSEGRLIASDTQYF. In DNA form, the CDR3 reads TGTGCCAGCAGTGAGGGTCGACTAATAGCATCAGATACGCAGTATTTT. The complete variable domain, with remaining parts taken from reference TRBV2 and TRBJ2-3, reads EPEVTQTPSHQVTQMGQEVILRCVPISNHLYFYWYRQILGQKVEFLVSFYNNEISEKSEIFDDQFSVERPDGSNFTLKIRSTKLEDSAMYFCASSEGRLIASDTQYFGPGTRLTVL.